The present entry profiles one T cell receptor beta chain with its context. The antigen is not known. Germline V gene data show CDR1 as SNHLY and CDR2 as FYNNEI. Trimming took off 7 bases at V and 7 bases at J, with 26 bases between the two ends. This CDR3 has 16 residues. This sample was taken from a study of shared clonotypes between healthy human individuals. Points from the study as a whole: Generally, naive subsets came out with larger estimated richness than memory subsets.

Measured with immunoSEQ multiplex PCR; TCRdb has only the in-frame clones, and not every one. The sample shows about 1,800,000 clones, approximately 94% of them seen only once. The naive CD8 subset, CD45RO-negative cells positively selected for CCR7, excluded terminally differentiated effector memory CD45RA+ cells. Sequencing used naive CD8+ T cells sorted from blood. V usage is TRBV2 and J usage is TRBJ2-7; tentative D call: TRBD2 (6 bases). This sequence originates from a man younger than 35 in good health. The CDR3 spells CASTPSPGRTDAEQYF. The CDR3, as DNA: TGTGCCAGCACCCCTAGTCCCGGGAGAACTGACGCGGAGCAGTACTTC.